A selection of T cell receptor beta chains follows, all from one sample in a study of T cell responses to AZD1222 COVID-19 vaccine. The protocol was immunoSEQ multiplex PCR, while the TCRdb copy is restricted to in-frame clones and leaves out a portion. Of some 200,000 clones in the sample, roughly 91% were seen once. The sequencing used peripheral blood, collected on day 0 of MenACWY control vaccination. The receptors derive from an adult in good health. CDR3s include the opening cysteine and the closing phenylalanine or tryptophan. The D gene is left open where the match is weak. Only some rows state a clone size, as once, few, many or a class for expanded clones.

TRBJ1-5	NA	TRBV7-2	NA	TGTGCCAGCAGCTTAGATGGCAATCAGCCCCAGCATTTT	CASSLDGNQPQHF
TRBJ1-1	NA	TRBV3-1/TRBV3-2	NA	TGTGCCAGCAGCCATTCCGCACCGTTCATGAACACTGAAGCTTTCTTT	CASSHSAPFMNTEAFF
TRBJ2-2	NA	TRBV9	NA	TGTGCCAGCAGAGTCCGGGCGAACACCGGGGAGCTGTTTTTT	CASRVRANTGELFF
TRBJ2-2	TRBD1	TRBV5-1	NA	TGCGCCAGCAGCTTGGCCTGGGTGAGCCGGGACAGGGTGAAGTTCGGAAACACCGGGGAGCTGTTTTTT	CASSLAWVSRDRVKFGNTGELFF
TRBJ1-5	NA	TRBV19	NA	TGTGCCAGTTCCTTAGGGTTGGATAATCAGCCCCAGCATTTT	CASSLGLDNQPQHF
TRBJ2-5	NA	TRBV20-1	NA	TGCAGTTCGAGTGATACATCGTCTAGCAAAGAGACCCAGTACTTC	CSSSDTSSSKETQYF
TRBJ1-5	NA	TRBV2	NA	TGTGCCAGCAGGATGCAGGGTGGCAGCAATCAGCCCCAGCATTTT	CASRMQGGSNQPQHF
TRBJ1-2	NA	TRBV9	once	TGTGCCAGCAGCGTAGCGTTCCCAGGGACCTTCAAGGATGGCTACACCTTC	CASSVAFPGTFKDGYTF
TRBJ1-2	TRBD1	TRBV2	NA	TGTGCCAGCAGTGGGGGACAGGGTCGCTACACCTTC	CASSGGQGRYTF
TRBJ2-7	NA	TRBV6-5	NA	TGTGCCAGTAGTTACCTTAATGGGGCCTACGAGCAGTACTTC	CASSYLNGAYEQYF
TRBJ1-2	NA	TRBV7-2	NA	TGTGCCAGCAGCTTAGCGCAGGGGAATGACTACACCTTC	CASSLAQGNDYTF
TRBJ2-2	NA	TRBV5-1	NA	TGCGCCAGCAGCCCCTGGACAGATTACACCGGGGAGCTGTTTTTT	CASSPWTDYTGELFF
TRBJ1-2	TRBD1	TRBV30	NA	TGTGCCTGGAGCGTCCCGGGACAGCCGTTTTTGGGCTACACCTTC	CAWSVPGQPFLGYTF
TRBJ1-3	NA	TRBV5-4	NA	TGTGCCAGCAGCCGGTCGCCGGGCCCGGAAGACACCATATATTTT	CASSRSPGPEDTIYF
TRBJ1-1	TRBD1	TRBV7-8	NA	TGTGCCAGCAGCGCCGACAGGGGGGCCTTCACTGAAGCTTTCTTT	CASSADRGAFTEAFF
TRBJ2-7	NA	TRBV6-5	NA	TGTGCCAGCAGTTCCCAGGGGTACGAGCAGTACTTC	CASSSQGYEQYF